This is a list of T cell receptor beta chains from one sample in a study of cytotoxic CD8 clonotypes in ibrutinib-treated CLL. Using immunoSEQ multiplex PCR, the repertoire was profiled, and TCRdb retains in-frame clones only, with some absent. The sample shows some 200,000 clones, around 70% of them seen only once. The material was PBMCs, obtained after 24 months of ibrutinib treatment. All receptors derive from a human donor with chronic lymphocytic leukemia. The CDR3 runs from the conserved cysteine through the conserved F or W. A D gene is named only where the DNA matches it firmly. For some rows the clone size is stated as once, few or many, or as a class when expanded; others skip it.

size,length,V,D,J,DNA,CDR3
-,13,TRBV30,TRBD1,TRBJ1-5,TGTGCCTGGAGAGGGGGCGAGGGTCAGCCCCAGCATTTT,CAWRGGEGQPQHF
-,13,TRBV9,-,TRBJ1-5,TGTGCCAGCAGCGTAAGTTCGGGTCAGCCCCAGCATTTT,CASSVSSGQPQHF
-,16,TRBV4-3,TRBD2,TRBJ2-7,TGCGCCAGCAGCCAAGATATAGCGGGAGGTAGTTACGAGCAGTACTTC,CASSQDIAGGSYEQYF
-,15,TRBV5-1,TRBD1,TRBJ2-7,TGCGCCAGCAGCTTGTCCCCCGAGGGGGCGCCCGAGCAGTACTTC,CASSLSPEGAPEQYF
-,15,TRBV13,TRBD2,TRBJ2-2,TGTGCCAGCAGATTAGCGGGACCTAACACCGGGGAGCTGTTTTTT,CASRLAGPNTGELFF
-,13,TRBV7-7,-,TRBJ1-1,TGTGCCAGCAGCTTAGATCCGAACACTGAAGCTTTCTTT,CASSLDPNTEAFF
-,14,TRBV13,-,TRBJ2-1,TGTGCCAGCAGCTTAGACCCACTCGGCCGTGAGCAGTTCTTC,CASSLDPLGREQFF
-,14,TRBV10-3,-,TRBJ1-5,TGTGCCATCAGTGATGACATGGAGTACCAGCCCCAGCATTTT,CAISDDMEYQPQHF
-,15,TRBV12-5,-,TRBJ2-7,TGTGCTAGTGGTTTGAAGACACTTAACTCCTACGAGCAGTACTTC,CASGLKTLNSYEQYF
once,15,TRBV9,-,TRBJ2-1,TGTGCCAGCAGCGTAGTCCAGGGCCCCTACAATGAGCAGTTCTTC,CASSVVQGPYNEQFF
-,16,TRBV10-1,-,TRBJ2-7,TGCGCCAGCAGTGAACTTAGGCATGCGAGCTCCTACGAGCAGTACTTC,CASSELRHASSYEQYF
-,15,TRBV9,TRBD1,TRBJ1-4,TGTGCCAGCAGCGCAACGGGACAGGCGGGTGAAAAACTGTTTTTT,CASSATGQAGEKLFF
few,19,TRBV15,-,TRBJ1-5,TGTGCCACCAGCAGGTCATGGGGACCGGGGAAGATTGGAAATCAGCCCCAGCATTTT,CATSRSWGPGKIGNQPQHF
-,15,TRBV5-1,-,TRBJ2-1,TGCGCCAGCAGCCCGGGTAGGGGCTCCTACAATGAGCAGTTCTTC,CASSPGRGSYNEQFF
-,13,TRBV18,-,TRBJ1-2,TGTGCCAGCTCACCGCAGGACAGCTATGGCTACACCTTC,CASSPQDSYGYTF
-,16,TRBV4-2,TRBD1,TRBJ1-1,TGTGCCAGCAGCCAAGTCCAGGGGGCTAAGAACACTGAAGCTTTCTTT,CASSQVQGAKNTEAFF
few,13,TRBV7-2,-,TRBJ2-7,TGTGCCAGCAGCTTACGGGACGGCTACGAGCAGTACTTC,CASSLRDGYEQYF
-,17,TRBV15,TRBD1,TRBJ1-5,TGTGCCACCAGCAGAACGTACCGGGACAGGGTTAATCAGCCCCAGCATTTT,CATSRTYRDRVNQPQHF
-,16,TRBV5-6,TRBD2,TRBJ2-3,TGTGCCAGCAGCAAGAGACTAGCTGGAGACACAGATACGCAGTATTTT,CASSKRLAGDTDTQYF
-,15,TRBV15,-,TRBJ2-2,TGTGCCACCAGCAGAGCAGGGAAGAACATCGGGGAGCTGTTTTTT,CATSRAGKNIGELFF
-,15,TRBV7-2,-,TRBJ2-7,TGTGCCAGCAGCTTAAAAATCGCAGGAACCTACGAGCAGTACTTC,CASSLKIAGTYEQYF
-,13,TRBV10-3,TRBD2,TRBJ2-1,TGTGCCGTGACTAGCGGGTCATACAATGAGCAGTTCTTC,CAVTSGSYNEQFF
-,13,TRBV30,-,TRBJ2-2,TGTGCCTGGAGTCGGGACATGGACGGGGAGCTGTTTTTT,CAWSRDMDGELFF
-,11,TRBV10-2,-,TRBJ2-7,TGCGCCAGCAAACGGGGCTACGAGCAGTACTTC,CASKRGYEQYF
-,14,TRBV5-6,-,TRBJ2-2,TGTGCCAGCAGCTTGATTATGAACACCGGGGAGCTGTTTTTT,CASSLIMNTGELFF
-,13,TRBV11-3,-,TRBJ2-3,TGTGCCAGCAGCTTACGGCTCACAGATACGCAGTATTTT,CASSLRLTDTQYF
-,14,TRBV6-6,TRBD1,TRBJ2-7,TGTGCCAGCAAAGCGGGACAGGGGTCCTACGAGCAGTACTTC,CASKAGQGSYEQYF
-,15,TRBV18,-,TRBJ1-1,TGTGCCAGCTCCCTGCAGGGATGGGGGAACACTGAAGCTTTCTTT,CASSLQGWGNTEAFF
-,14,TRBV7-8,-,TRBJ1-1,TGTGCCAGCAGCTTACTTGGGGCCGGCACTGAAGCTTTCTTT,CASSLLGAGTEAFF
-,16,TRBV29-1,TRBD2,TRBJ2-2,TGCAGCGTTGGCCCTAGCGGGAGGGCCAGCACCGGGGAGCTGTTTTTT,CSVGPSGRASTGELFF
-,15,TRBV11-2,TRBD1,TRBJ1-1,TGTGCCAGCAGAAATAACAGGGGTTGGAACACTGAAGCTTTCTTT,CASRNNRGWNTEAFF
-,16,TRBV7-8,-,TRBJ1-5,TGTGCCAGCAGCTCCCTGGGTGGACAGATCAATCAGCCCCAGCATTTT,CASSSLGGQINQPQHF
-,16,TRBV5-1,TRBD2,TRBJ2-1,TGCGCCAGCAGCCCGGCACTTTCTAGCGGGAGGGATGAGCAGTTCTTC,CASSPALSSGRDEQFF
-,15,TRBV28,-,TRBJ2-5,TGTGCCAGCAGGATTAGCGGTGGCGCTCGGGAGACCCAGTACTTC,CASRISGGARETQYF
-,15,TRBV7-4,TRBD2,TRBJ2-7,TGTGCCAGCAGCTCCTTTAAGCGGGAGGGTGATGAGCAGTACTTC,CASSSFKREGDEQYF
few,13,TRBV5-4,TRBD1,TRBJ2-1,TGTGCCAGCAGTCGGGACAGTTGGGATGAGCAGTTCTTC,CASSRDSWDEQFF
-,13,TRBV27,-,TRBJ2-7,TGTGCCAGCAGGATCTCGGAGAGCTACGAGCAGTACTTC,CASRISESYEQYF
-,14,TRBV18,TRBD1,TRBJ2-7,TGTGCCAGCTCTCCAGGGGGCGCGCGCTACGAGCAGTACTTC,CASSPGGARYEQYF
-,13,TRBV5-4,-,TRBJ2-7,TGTGCCAGCAGCTTGGGAGATAACTACGAGCAGTACTTC,CASSLGDNYEQYF
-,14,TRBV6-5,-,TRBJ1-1,TGTGCCAGCAGTTCGACTGCGCGGGGAGCTGAAGCTTTCTTT,CASSSTARGAEAFF
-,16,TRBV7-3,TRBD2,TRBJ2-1,TGTGCCAGCAGCTTAATAGCGGGAGTTTCCTACAATGAGCAGTTCTTC,CASSLIAGVSYNEQFF
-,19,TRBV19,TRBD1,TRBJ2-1,TGTGCCAGTAGTATAGATTCGTCGGGACAGGGGGGTTCCTACAATGAGCAGTTCTTC,CASSIDSSGQGGSYNEQFF
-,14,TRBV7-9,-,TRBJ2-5,TGTGCCAGCAGCTTATGGCACAGGAAAGAGACCCAGTACTTC,CASSLWHRKETQYF
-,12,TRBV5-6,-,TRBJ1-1,TGTGCCAGCAGCTTGGCCCGGACACTTACTTTCTTT,CASSLARTLTFF
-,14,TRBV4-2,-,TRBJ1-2,TGTGCCAGCAGCCAAGATCCCCGGGGTTCTGGCTACACCTTC,CASSQDPRGSGYTF
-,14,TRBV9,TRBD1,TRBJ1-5,TGTGCCAGCAGCGAGGGGACAGGTCAGCAGCCCCAGCATTTT,CASSEGTGQQPQHF
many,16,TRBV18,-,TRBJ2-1,TGTGCCAGCTCACCACGGGTCGGGAGTAGGGACAATGAGCAGTTCTTC,CASSPRVGSRDNEQFF
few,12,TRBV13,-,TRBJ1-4,TGTGCCAGCAGCCTACAAAATGAAAAACTGTTTTTT,CASSLQNEKLFF
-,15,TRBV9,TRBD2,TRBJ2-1,TGTGCCAGCAGCGTAGAACTAGCGGCCTACAATGAGCAGTTCTTC,CASSVELAAYNEQFF
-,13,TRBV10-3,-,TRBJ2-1,TGTGCCATCAGTGGGCTAGAAAACAATGAGCAGTTCTTC,CAISGLENNEQFF
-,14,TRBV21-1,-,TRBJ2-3,TGTGCCAGCAGCATCTGGGAGAGCACAGATACGCAGTATTTT,CASSIWESTDTQYF
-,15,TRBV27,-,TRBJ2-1,TGTGCCAGCAGTTTATTCGGGGGAAGCTACAATGAGCAGTTCTTC,CASSLFGGSYNEQFF
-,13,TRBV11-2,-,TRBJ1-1,TGTGCCAGCAGCTTATGGGGGCAGAGTGAAGCTTTCTTT,CASSLWGQSEAFF